The following is a TCR beta chain sequence with its context. Per the germline V gene, CDR1 is SEHNR and CDR2 is FQNEAQ (reference sequence). This CDR3 spans 16 amino acids. V shed 2 bases and J shed 1 base, with 15 bases lying between them. Sequenced by immunoSEQ multiplex PCR; TCRdb stores in-frame clones only, minus some. The sample holds about 89,000 clones, 72% seen once. This specimen belongs to a study of blood T cell repertoires in COVID-19. As for the study in general: PBMCs, B-cell-depleted T cells, or T cells were the source of the cDNA or gDNA that made up the material.

The specimen sequenced was peripheral blood. The receptor's source is a woman of 80 years or more with acute or convalescent COVID-19. The gene calls are TRBV7-9 and TRBJ2-7, with D perhaps matching TRBD2 (5 bases). The CDR3 DNA is TGTGCCAGCAGCTTATTCCGGGGATCTGTGTCCTACGAGCAGTACTTC. Translated, it gives CASSLFRGSVSYEQYF.